This TCR beta chain was identified in a study of blood T cell repertoires in COVID-19. In the study overall: The United States, Italy and Spain were the sources of the acute and convalescent COVID-19 samples. PBMCs, B-cell-depleted T cells, or T cells were the source of the cDNA or gDNA that made up the material.

The data were produced by immunoSEQ multiplex PCR, yet TCRdb's version contains in-frame clones alone and is incomplete. The sample shows about 60,000 clones, around nine tenths of them seen only once. V was clipped by 1 base and J by 6 bases, with 10 bases between them. Germline V lookup: CDR1 SGHNT, CDR2 YYREEE (reference sequence). CDR3 length: 13 residues. The source material was peripheral blood. This chain connects TRBV5-4 to TRBJ1-1, with D possibly matching TRBD1 (6 bases). This receptor was identified in a man aged 60 to 75 with acute or convalescent COVID-19. CDR3 coding DNA: TGTGCCAGCAGCTTGTCCAGGGGCGCTGAAGCTTTCTTT. It specifies CASSLSRGAEAFF.